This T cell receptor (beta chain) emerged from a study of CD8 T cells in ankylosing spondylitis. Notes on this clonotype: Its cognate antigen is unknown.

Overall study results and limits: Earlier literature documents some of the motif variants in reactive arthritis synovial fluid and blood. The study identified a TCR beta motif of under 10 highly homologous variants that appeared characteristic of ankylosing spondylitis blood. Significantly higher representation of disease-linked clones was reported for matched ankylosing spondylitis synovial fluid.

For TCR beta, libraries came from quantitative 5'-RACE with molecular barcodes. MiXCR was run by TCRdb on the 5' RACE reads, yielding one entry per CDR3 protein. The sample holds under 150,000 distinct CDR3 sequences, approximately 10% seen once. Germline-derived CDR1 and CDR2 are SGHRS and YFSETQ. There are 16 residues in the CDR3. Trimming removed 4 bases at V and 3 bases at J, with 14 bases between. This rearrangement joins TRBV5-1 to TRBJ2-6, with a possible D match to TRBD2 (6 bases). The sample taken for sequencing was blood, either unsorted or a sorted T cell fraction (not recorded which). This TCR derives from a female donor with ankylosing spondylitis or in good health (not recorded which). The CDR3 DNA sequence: TGCGCCAGCAGCCCTTTGGAGGGCGTTGGGGCCAACGTCCTGACTTTC. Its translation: CASSPLEGVGANVLTF.